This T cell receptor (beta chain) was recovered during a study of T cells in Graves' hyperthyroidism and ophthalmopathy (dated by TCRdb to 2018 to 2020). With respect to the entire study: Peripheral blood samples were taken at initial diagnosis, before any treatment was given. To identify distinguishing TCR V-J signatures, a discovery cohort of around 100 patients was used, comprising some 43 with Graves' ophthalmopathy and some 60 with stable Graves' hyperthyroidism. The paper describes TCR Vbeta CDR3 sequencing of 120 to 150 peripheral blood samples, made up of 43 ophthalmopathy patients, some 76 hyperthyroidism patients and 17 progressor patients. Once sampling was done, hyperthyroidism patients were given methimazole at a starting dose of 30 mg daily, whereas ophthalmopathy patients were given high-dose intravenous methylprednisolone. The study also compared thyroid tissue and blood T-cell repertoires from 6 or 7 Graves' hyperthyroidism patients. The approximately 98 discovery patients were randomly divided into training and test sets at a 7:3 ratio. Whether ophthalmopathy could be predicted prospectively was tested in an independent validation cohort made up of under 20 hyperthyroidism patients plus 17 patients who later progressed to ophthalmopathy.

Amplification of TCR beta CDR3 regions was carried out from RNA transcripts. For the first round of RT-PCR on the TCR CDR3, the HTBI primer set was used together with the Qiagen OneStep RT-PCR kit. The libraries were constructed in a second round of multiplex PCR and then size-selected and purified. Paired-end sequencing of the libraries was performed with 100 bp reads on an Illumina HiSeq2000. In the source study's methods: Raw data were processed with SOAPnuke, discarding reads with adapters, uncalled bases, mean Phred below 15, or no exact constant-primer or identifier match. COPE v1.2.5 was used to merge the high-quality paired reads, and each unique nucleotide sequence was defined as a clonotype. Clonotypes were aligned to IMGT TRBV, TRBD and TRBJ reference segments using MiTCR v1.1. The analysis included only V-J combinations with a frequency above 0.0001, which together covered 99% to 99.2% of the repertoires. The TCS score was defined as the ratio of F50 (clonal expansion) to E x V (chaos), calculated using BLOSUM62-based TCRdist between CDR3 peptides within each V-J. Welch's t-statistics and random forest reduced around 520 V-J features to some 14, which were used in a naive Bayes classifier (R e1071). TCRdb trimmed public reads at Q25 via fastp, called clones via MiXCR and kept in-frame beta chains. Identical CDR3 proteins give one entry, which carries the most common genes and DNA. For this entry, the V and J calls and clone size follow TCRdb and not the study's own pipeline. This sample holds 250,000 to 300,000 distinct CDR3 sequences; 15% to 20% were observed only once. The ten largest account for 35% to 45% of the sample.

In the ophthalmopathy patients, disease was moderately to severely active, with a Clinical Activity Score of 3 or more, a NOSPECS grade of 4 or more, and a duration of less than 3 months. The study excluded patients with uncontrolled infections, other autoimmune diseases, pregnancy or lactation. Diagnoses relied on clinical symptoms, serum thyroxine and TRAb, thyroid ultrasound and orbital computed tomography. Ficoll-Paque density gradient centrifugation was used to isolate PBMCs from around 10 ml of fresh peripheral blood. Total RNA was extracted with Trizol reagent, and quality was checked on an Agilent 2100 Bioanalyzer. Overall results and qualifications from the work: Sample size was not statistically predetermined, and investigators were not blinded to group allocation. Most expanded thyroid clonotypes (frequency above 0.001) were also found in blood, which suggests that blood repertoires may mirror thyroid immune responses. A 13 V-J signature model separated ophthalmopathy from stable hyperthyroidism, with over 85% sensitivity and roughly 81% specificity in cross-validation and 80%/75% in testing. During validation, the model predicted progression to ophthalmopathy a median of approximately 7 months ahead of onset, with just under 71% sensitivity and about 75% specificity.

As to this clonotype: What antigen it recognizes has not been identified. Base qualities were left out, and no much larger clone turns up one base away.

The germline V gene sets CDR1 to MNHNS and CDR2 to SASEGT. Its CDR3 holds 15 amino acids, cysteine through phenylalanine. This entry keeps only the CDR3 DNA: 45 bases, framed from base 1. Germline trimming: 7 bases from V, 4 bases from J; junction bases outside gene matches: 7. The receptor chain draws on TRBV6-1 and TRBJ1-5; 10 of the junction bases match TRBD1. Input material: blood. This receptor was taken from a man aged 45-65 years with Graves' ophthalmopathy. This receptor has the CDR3 CASIRDRGVNQPQHF. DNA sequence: TGTGCCAGCATTCGGGACAGGGGTGTTAATCAGCCCCAGCATTTT.